These 3 T cell receptor beta chains originate from one sample sequenced in a study of cytomegalovirus exposure and HLA in healthy donors. With 60 Vbeta and 13 Jbeta primers, the PCR was carried out. Produced via immunoSEQ multiplex PCR; TCRdb's table is partial and in-frame only. The repertoire holds approximately 150,000 clones, with 76% as singletons. Sequenced material: PBMCs. The receptors were gathered from a male donor in good health and CMV-seronegative.

The rearrangement uses TRBV28 and TRBJ1-1, with TRBD1 identical over 9 bases. This CDR3 region has 16 residues. The germline gives CDR1 MDHEN, CDR2 SYDVKM. The ends lost 7 bases at V and 5 bases at J; junction bases unmatched: 14. The CDR3 reads CASIVPGQGMGTEAFF. The CDR3 DNA follows: TGTGCCAGCATCGTCCCGGGACAGGGAATGGGGACTGAAGCTTTCTTT.

The chain combines TRBV5-1 with TRBJ1-2; 9 bases are a match to TRBD1. With V trimmed by 3 bases and J by 4 bases, 7 bases remained unmatched. Germline-derived CDR1 and CDR2 are SGHRS and YFSETQ. The length of the CDR3 is 15 residues. DNA of the CDR3: TGCGCCAGCAGCTGGGGGGGACAGGGTGGCTATGGCTACACCTTC. Translation: CASSWGGQGGYGYTF.

The V and J genes are TRBV19 and TRBJ2-1, with TRBD2 as a possible D gene (6 bases). Trimming took off 5 bases at V and 7 bases at J, with 15 bases between the two ends. Germline CDR1 LNHDA, CDR2 SQIVND (reference sequence). The CDR3 extends over 14 amino acids. The CDR3 sequence is CASSPDGRENEQFF. The CDR3 nucleotides are TGTGCCAGTAGTCCCGACGGCCGGGAGAATGAGCAGTTCTTC. Supplemented by reference TRBV19 and TRBJ2-1, the full variable domain reads DGGITQSPKYLFRKEGQNVTLSCEQNLNHDAMYWYRQDPGQGLRLIYYSQIVNDFQKGDIAEGYSVSREKKESFPLTVTSAQKNPTAFYLCASSPDGRENEQFFGPGTRLTVL.